This T cell receptor beta chain is drawn from a study of T cell responses to AZD1222 COVID-19 vaccine (dated by TCRdb to the early 2020s). Turning to the overall study: AZD1222 recipients with second doses at about 4 weeks or about 12 weeks were pooled, because spike-specific TCR depth and breadth did not differ between schedules. A total of approximately 230 trial participants underwent TCR sequencing, of whom some 210 received two doses of AZD1222 and some 25 received two doses of the MenACWY control vaccine. Enrollment into the trials was organized by age into subgroups of 18-55, 56-69 and 70-plus years, and those subgroups contained 148, 28 and 57 TCR-sequenced participants, respectively.

The time point label here, explained by the study, means: baseline before first vaccination. The vaccinee samples were drawn from two UK trials, COV001 and COV002, one of which was a single-blind randomized controlled phase 2/3 trial testing AZD1222 (ChAdOx1 nCoV-19) in healthy adults. Trial participant PBMC samples were collected at day 0 and day 28 after the second dose for TCRbeta chain sequencing. V is cut by 3 bases and J by 3 bases, and the space between the germline ends is 6 bases. Counted from cysteine to phenylalanine, this CDR3 has 13 amino acids. Kept here is only the CDR3 DNA, which spans 39 bases and is read in frame from base 1. In the germline V gene, CDR1 corresponds to SGHNT and CDR2 to YENEEA. Summary of the overall study and its limitations: Vaccine-associated CD4 TCRs spanned the whole spike protein, with dominant responses in regions 160-218 and 743-854. Reportedly, almost half of the unique spike-specific TCRs recognized epitopes lying outside the regions that are mutated in the B.1.351 and B.1.1.7 variants. In the small 56-69-year group, the increase in depth fell short of significance, most likely because of low power. Spike-specific TCR breadth and depth rose significantly after two AZD1222 doses compared with day 0 and with MenACWY recipients. Because no day 14 peak-response samples were available, the repertoires could be characterized only after the peak T cell response. Conclusions about previously exposed vaccinees were limited because only a handful of AZD1222 recipients were SARS-CoV-2 seropositive at baseline. Most participants were white British and females outnumbered males, and the authors suggested that clonal diversity may have been underestimated.

Comment on this clone: The specificity of this receptor is unknown. It has no much larger one-base neighbor in the sample; base qualities were not kept.

The CDR3 regions of human TCRbeta chains were analyzed by immunosequencing. The original methods were these. Repertoire TCRs were matched against a reference library of SARS-CoV-2-specific TCRs generated with the MIRA antigen-specificity platform. Breadth meant the fraction of unique TCRs that were SARS-CoV-2-associated, whereas depth meant the fraction of total T cells that were SARS-CoV-2-associated. Using the MIRA data, each spike-specific TCR was assigned both to the spike region to which the TCR was reactive and to a CD4 or CD8 class. Log10-transformed breadth and depth values were compared by one-way ANOVA with Sidak's multiple comparisons tests. TCRdb retrieved this table from immuneACCESS and kept in-frame rearrangements only. Not all clones are present; in checked studies, unresolved V genes account for under half, and no reason is known for the remainder. The V and J calls and the clone size are those of that table, but D and trimming were determined from the DNA. The sample table holds about 100,000 clones, of which about 90% were seen once. The ten largest clonotypes hold around 1.7% of the sample.

The material sequenced was peripheral blood, taken on day 0 of AZD1222 vaccination. The chain uses TRBV11-3 and TRBJ2-1; D gene: possibly TRBD1, on 6 matching bases. This receptor was identified in an adult in good health. Here the CDR3 is given as CASSLTGYNEQFF. The DNA is TGTGCCAGCAGCTTGACAGGCTACAATGAGCAGTTCTTC.